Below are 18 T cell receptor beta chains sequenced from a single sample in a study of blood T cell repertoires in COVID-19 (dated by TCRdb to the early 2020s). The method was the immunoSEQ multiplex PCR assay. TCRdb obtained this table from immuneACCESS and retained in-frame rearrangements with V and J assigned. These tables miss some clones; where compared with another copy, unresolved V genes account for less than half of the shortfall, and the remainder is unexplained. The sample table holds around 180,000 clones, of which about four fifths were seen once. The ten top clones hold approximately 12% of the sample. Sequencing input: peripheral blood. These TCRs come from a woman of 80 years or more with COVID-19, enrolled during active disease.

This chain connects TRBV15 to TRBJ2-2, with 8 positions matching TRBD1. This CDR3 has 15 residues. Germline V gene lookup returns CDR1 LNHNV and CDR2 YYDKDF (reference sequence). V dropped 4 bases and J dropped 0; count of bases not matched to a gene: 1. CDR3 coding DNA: TGTGCCACCAGCAAGGACAGGGCGAACACCGGGGAGCTGTTTTTT. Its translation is CATSKDRANTGELFF.

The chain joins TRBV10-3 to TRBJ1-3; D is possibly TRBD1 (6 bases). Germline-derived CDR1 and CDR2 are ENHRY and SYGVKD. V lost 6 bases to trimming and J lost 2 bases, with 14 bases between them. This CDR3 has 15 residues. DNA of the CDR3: TGTGCCATCAGGGACCTTGGGGGCACTGGAAACACCATATATTTT. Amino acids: CAIRDLGGTGNTIYF.

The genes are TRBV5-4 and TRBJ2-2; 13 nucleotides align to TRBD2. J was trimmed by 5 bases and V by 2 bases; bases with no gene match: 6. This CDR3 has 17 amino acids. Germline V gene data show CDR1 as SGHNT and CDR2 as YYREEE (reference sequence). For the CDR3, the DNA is TGTGCCAGCAGCTTAGGACTAGCGGGAGTCCTGACCGGGGAGCTGTTTTTT. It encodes CASSLGLAGVLTGELFF.

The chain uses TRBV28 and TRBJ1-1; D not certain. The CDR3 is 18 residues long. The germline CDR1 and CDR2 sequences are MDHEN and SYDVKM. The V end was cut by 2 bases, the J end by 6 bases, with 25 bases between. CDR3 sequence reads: CASSLISGFGLIEPEAFF. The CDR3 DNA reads TGTGCCAGCAGTTTAATCAGCGGGTTTGGCCTCATCGAGCCTGAAGCTTTCTTT.

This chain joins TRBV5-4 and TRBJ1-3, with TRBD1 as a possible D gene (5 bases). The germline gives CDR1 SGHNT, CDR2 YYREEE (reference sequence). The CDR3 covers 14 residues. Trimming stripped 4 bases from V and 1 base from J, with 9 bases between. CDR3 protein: CASSTGLSGNTIYF. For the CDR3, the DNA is TGTGCCAGCAGCACGGGACTTTCTGGAAACACCATATATTTT.

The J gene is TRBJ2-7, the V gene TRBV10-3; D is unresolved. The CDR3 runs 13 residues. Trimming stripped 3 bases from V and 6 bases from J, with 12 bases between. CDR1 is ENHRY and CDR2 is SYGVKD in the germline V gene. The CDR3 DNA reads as TGTGCCATCAGTGACCCTCACAGTGGCGAGCAGTACTTC. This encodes CAISDPHSGEQYF.

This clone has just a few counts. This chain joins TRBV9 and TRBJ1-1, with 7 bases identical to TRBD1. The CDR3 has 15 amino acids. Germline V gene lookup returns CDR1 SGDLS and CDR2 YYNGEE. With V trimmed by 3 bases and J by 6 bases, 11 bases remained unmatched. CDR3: CASSASTGKGSEAFF. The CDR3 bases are TGTGCCAGCAGCGCCTCGACAGGGAAGGGCTCTGAAGCTTTCTTT.

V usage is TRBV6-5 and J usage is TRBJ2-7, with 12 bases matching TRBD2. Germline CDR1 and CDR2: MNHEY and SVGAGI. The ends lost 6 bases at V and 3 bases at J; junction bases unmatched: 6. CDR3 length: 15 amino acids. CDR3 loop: CASRSGLAGLYEQYF. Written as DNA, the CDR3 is TGTGCCAGCAGATCCGGACTAGCGGGGCTCTACGAGCAGTACTTC.

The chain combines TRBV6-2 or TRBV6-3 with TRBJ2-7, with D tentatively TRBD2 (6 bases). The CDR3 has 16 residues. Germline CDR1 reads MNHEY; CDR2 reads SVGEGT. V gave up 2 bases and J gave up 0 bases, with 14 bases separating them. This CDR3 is CASSYGGRQSSYEQYF. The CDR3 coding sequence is TGTGCCAGCAGTTACGGTGGGAGGCAGAGCTCCTACGAGCAGTACTTC.

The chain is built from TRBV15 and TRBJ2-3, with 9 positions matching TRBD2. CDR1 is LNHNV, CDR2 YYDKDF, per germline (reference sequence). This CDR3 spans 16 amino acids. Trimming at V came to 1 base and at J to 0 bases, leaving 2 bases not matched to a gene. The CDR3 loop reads CATSRGLAASTDTQYF. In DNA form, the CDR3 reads TGTGCCACCAGCAGAGGACTAGCGGCTAGCACAGATACGCAGTATTTT.

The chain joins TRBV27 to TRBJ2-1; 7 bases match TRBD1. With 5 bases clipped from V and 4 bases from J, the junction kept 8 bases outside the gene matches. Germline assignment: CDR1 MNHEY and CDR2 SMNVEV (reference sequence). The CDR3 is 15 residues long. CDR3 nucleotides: TGTGCCAGCAGTGTCCAAGGGGGCTGGTACAATGAGCAGTTCTTC. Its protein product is CASSVQGGWYNEQFF.

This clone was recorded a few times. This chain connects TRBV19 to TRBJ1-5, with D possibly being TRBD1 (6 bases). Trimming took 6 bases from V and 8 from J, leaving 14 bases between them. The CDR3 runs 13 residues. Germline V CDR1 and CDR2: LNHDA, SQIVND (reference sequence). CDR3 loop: CASRTGNLEPQHF. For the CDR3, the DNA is TGTGCCAGTAGGACAGGTAATTTAGAGCCCCAGCATTTT.

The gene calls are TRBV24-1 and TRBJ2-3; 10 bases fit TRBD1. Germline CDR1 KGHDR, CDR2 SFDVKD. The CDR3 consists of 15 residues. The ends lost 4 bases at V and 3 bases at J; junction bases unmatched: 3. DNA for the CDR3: TGTGCCACCAGTGAGCCGGGACAGGGGACAGATACGCAGTATTTT. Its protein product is CATSEPGQGTDTQYF.

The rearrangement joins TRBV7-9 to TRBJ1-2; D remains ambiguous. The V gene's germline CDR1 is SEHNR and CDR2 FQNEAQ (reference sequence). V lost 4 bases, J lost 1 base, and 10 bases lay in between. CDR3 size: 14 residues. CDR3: CASSSTLLNYGYTF. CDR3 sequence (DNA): TGTGCCAGCAGCTCGACATTACTTAACTATGGCTACACCTTC.

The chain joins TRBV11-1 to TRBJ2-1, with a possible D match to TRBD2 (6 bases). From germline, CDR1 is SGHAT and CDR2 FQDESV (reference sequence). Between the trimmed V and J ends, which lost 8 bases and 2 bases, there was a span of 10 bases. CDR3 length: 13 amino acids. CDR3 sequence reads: CASGWGAYNEQFF. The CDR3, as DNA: TGTGCCAGCGGCTGGGGGGCCTACAATGAGCAGTTCTTC.

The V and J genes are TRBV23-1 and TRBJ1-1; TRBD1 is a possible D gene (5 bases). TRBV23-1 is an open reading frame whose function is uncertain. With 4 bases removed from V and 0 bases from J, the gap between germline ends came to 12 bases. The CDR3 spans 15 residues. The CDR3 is CASSRRGTMNTEAFF. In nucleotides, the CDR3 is TGCGCCAGCAGTCGGAGGGGAACCATGAACACTGAAGCTTTCTTT.

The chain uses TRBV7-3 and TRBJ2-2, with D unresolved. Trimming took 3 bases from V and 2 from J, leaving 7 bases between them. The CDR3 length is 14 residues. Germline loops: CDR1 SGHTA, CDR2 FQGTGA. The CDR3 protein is CASSFRHNTGELFF. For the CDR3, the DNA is TGTGCCAGCAGCTTCAGACACAACACCGGGGAGCTGTTTTTT.

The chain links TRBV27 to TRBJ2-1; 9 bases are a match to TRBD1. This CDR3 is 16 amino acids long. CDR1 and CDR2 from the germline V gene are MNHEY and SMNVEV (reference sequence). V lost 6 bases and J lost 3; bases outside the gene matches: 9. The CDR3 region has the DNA TGTGCCAGCAGGGGAACCGGACAGGGGTTCTACAATGAGCAGTTCTTC. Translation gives CASRGTGQGFYNEQFF.